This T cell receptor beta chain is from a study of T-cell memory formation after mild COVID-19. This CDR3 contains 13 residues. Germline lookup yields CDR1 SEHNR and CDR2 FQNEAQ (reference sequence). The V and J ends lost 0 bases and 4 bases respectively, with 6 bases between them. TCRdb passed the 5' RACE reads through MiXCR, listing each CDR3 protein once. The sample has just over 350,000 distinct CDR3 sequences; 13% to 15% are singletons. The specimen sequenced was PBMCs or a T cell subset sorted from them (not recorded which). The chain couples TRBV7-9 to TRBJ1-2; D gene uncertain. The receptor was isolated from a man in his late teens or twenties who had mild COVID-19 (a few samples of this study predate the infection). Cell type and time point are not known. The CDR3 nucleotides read TGTGCCAGCAGCTTAGCGGTGGGCTATGGCTACACCTTC. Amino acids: CASSLAVGYGYTF.